Following are 22 T cell receptor beta chains from one sample sequenced in a study of blood T cell repertoires in COVID-19. The method was immunoSEQ multiplex PCR; TCRdb's version includes in-frame clones alone and lacks a portion of them. The sample includes around 310,000 clones, more than 75% of them seen just once. Specimen: peripheral blood. The receptor set was obtained from a woman aged 45-60 years with active or convalescent COVID-19.

The V gene is TRBV11-1, the J gene TRBJ2-1, with a tentative D call TRBD1 (6 bases). The CDR3 runs to 16 residues. Germline-derived CDR1 and CDR2 are SGHAT and FQDESV (reference sequence). V gave up 5 bases and J gave up 4 bases, with 18 bases separating them. The CDR3 DNA reads as TGTGCCAGCAGCAAACAGGGAAAGTCGAAATACAATGAGCAGTTCTTC. It codes for CASSKQGKSKYNEQFF.

This chain joins TRBV19 and TRBJ1-1, with D maybe TRBD1 (5 bases). The CDR3 is 15 residues long. The germline V gene has CDR1 LNHDA and CDR2 SQIVND (reference sequence). V shed 7 bases and J shed 0 bases, with 15 bases lying between them. The CDR3 coding sequence is TGTGCCAGTATAAGAAGGGGCATCTTGAACACTGAAGCTTTCTTT. This codes for CASIRRGILNTEAFF.

The V gene is TRBV5-1, the J gene TRBJ2-5, with 8 bases identical to TRBD2. There are 14 residues in the CDR3. The germline V gene encodes CDR1 SGHRS and CDR2 YFSETQ. V gave up 6 bases and J gave up 2 bases; unmatched junction bases: 6. CDR3 protein: CASNVGTRQETQYF. In nucleotides, the CDR3 is TGCGCCAGCAATGTCGGGACTAGACAAGAGACCCAGTACTTC.

V and J are TRBV4-2 and TRBJ2-7, with 7 bases identical to TRBD1. Germline loops: CDR1 LGHNA, CDR2 YNFKEQ. The CDR3 has 14 residues. The V segment lost 3 bases and the J segment 1 base; nucleotides outside the gene matches: 3. CDR3: CASSQGDSSYEQYF. The CDR3 coding sequence is TGTGCCAGCAGCCAGGGGGACAGTTCCTACGAGCAGTACTTC.

The chain recombines TRBV5-1 with TRBJ1-1, with 7 positions matching TRBD1. The trim removed 4 bases at V and 3 bases at J, leaving 9 bases unmatched. This CDR3 is 15 amino acids long. CDR1 is SGHRS, CDR2 YFSETQ, per germline. The CDR3 nucleotides read TGCGCCAGCAGCCTCAGCACGACAGGGTACACTGAAGCTTTCTTT. This gives the protein CASSLSTTGYTEAFF.

The genes are TRBV6-1 and TRBJ1-5; no definite D call. This CDR3 has 13 amino acids. Germline V gene data show CDR1 as MNHNS and CDR2 as SASEGT. V dropped 5 bases and J dropped 4 bases, with 9 bases sitting between them. CDR3 region: CASSLGRNQPQHF. In DNA form, the CDR3 reads TGTGCCAGCAGTTTAGGGAGAAATCAGCCCCAGCATTTT.

The rearrangement uses TRBV14 and TRBJ1-2, with TRBD1 as a possible D gene (6 bases). With 1 base removed from V and 4 bases from J, the gap between germline ends came to 13 bases. Germline V lookup: CDR1 SGHDN, CDR2 FVKESK. This CDR3 is built from 15 residues. CDR3 protein: CASSQGWQGSYGYTF. Here the CDR3 DNA reads TGTGCCAGCAGCCAAGGGTGGCAGGGGAGCTATGGCTACACCTTC.

This clone appeared a single time. The chain has TRBV6-2 or TRBV6-3 and TRBJ1-1; D unclear. CDR3 length: 12 residues. With 5 bases removed from V and 6 bases from J, the gap between germline ends came to 10 bases. In germline, CDR1 is MNHEY, CDR2 SVGEGT. CDR3 in amino acids: CASSHAVPEAFF. CDR3 sequence (DNA): TGTGCCAGCAGTCATGCGGTCCCTGAAGCTTTCTTT.

The chain uses TRBV6-5 and TRBJ1-2; no clear D gene. The CDR3 covers 15 residues. Germline V gene sequence: CDR1 MNHEY, CDR2 SVGAGI. V lost 6 bases, J lost 6 bases, and 20 bases lay in between. For the CDR3, the DNA is TGTGCCAGCAGCCCGGCGGGCCAGGCGATTGATGGCTACACCTTC. Its translation is CASSPAGQAIDGYTF.

This chain joins TRBV10-1 and TRBJ1-1; perhaps TRBD1 as D (6 bases). The CDR3 runs to 16 residues. Germline V gene sequence: CDR1 WNHNN, CDR2 SYGVQD (reference sequence). Trimming cost V 3 bases and J 0 bases, with 14 bases left between them. The CDR3 DNA follows: TGCGCCAGCAGTGATCACAGGGTAGGCATGAACACTGAAGCTTTCTTT. Protein product: CASSDHRVGMNTEAFF.

The chain has TRBV5-1 and TRBJ1-2; D may be TRBD1 (5 bases). The CDR3 is 15 residues long. V lost 0 bases to trimming and J lost 6 bases, with 15 bases between them. CDR1 SGHRS and CDR2 YFSETQ come from the germline V gene. CDR3 in DNA: TGCGCCAGCAGCTTGGGCGCAGGGCCGTATGATGGCTACACCTTC. Protein sequence: CASSLGAGPYDGYTF.

V gene TRBV19 combines with J gene TRBJ1-5, with D hard to call. Trimming cost V 5 bases and J 2 bases, with 10 bases left between them. The germline V gene encodes CDR1 LNHDA and CDR2 SQIVND (reference sequence). This CDR3 contains 14 residues. CDR3 protein: CASSLAGGNQPQHF. CDR3 coding DNA: TGTGCCAGTAGTTTAGCCGGGGGCAATCAGCCCCAGCATTTT. The whole variable domain, filled in from reference TRBV19 and TRBJ1-5, reads DGGITQSPKYLFRKEGQNVTLSCEQNLNHDAMYWYRQDPGQGLRLIYYSQIVNDFQKGDIAEGYSVSREKKESFPLTVTSAQKNPTAFYLCASSLAGGNQPQHFGDGTRLSIL.

This rearrangement joins TRBV7-9 to TRBJ2-2; unclear D gene. Germline V gives CDR1 SEHNR, CDR2 FQNEAQ (reference sequence). Trimming removed 5 bases from V and 2 bases from J, with 12 bases in between. CDR3 size: 15 residues. CDR3 bases: TGTGCCAGCAGCGCGGCACACGGAAACACCGGGGAGCTGTTTTTT. This translates into CASSAAHGNTGELFF. Using reference TRBV7-9 and TRBJ2-2 for the parts outside the CDR3, the full variable domain is DTGVSQNPRHKITKRGQNVTFRCDPISEHNRLYWYRQTLGQGPEFLTYFQNEAQLEKSRLLSDRFSAERPKGSFSTLEIQRTEQGDSAMYLCASSAAHGNTGELFFGEGSRLTVL.

The V and J genes are TRBV19 and TRBJ1-1, with 8 bases identical to TRBD1. The CDR3 consists of 15 residues. The V gene end was trimmed by 3 bases and the J gene end by 1 base; junction bases not matched to a gene: 4. The germline CDR1 and CDR2 sequences are LNHDA and SQIVND (reference sequence). In nucleotides, the CDR3 is TGTGCCAGTAGTATTGGGACAGGTTGGAACACTGAAGCTTTCTTT. Residues: CASSIGTGWNTEAFF.

This chain connects TRBV19 to TRBJ1-2; D is perhaps TRBD1 (5 bases). The CDR3 length is 15 residues. In germline, CDR1 is LNHDA, CDR2 SQIVND (reference sequence). Trimming took 5 bases from V and 4 from J, leaving 17 bases between them. Here the CDR3 DNA reads TGTGCCAGTAGTGAGGGACTAGGATCCATCTATGGCTACACCTTC. Amino acids: CASSEGLGSIYGYTF.

The genes are TRBV19 and TRBJ2-7, with 7 positions matching TRBD2. After removal of 4 bases from V and 0 bases from J, the junction contained 9 bases not matched to a gene. Germline assignment: CDR1 LNHDA and CDR2 SQIVND (reference sequence). This CDR3 comprises 16 residues. CDR3 nucleotides: TGTGCCAGTAGTAGGAGCTGGGGAGGGAGCTCCTACGAGCAGTACTTC. It codes for CASSRSWGGSSYEQYF.

This clone came up a few times. The V gene is TRBV5-1, the J gene TRBJ2-7; 7 bases are a match to TRBD2. CDR1 and CDR2 from the germline V gene are SGHRS and YFSETQ. This CDR3 comprises 16 residues. Losses at the gene ends were 1 base for V and 1 base for J; bases not matched to a gene: 8. The CDR3 region has the DNA TGCGCCAGCAGCTTGCGAATCCGGGGGGAGTCCTACGAGCAGTACTTC. Translating it yields CASSLRIRGESYEQYF.

The rearrangement uses TRBV12-2 and TRBJ2-1; the table's D call, TRBD2, has no DNA check behind it. TRBV12-2 is annotated as a pseudogene. The CDR3 spans 18 residues. Here the CDR3 reads CASRCPGLAGWDGNEQFF. For the CDR3, the DNA is TGTGCAAGTCGCTGCCCGGGACTAGCGGGGTGGGATGGCAATGAGCAGTTCTTC.

V and J are TRBV9 and TRBJ2-7; D may be TRBD1 (5 bases). V gave up 2 bases and J gave up 4 bases, with 10 bases separating them. CDR1 SGDLS and CDR2 YYNGEE come from the germline V gene. The CDR3 sequence is 13 residues long. The CDR3 DNA reads TGTGCCAGCAGCGTTAGTCAGGGTTACGAGCAGTACTTC. Protein: CASSVSQGYEQYF.

This rearrangement joins TRBV21-1 to TRBJ1-5; TRBD1, the table's D call, was not compared with the DNA. TRBV21-1 is a known pseudogene. CDR3 length: 19 amino acids. Here the CDR3 DNA reads TGTGCCAGCAGCAATGAGCCGGGACAGCAACATAATAGCAATCAGCCCCAGCATTTT. This codes for CASSNEPGQQHNSNQPQHF.

The chain combines TRBV29-1 with TRBJ2-7; TRBD2 agrees at 8 bases. V lost 4 bases, J lost 4 bases, and 6 bases stayed unmatched. The CDR3 spans 13 residues. From germline, CDR1 is SQVTM and CDR2 ANQGSEA. The CDR3 DNA reads TGCAGCGTTGTCGCGGGAGGTCGGTACGAGCAGTACTTC. This sequence encodes CSVVAGGRYEQYF.

The rearrangement joins TRBV21-1 to TRBJ2-2; TRBD2, as called in the table, went unchecked against the DNA. TRBV21-1 is a recognized pseudogene. This CDR3 has 19 amino acids. Written as DNA, the CDR3 is TGTGCCAGCAGCAAAATCCTAGGACTAGCGGGATTAGACACCGGGGAGCTGTTTTTT. It specifies CASSKILGLAGLDTGELFF.